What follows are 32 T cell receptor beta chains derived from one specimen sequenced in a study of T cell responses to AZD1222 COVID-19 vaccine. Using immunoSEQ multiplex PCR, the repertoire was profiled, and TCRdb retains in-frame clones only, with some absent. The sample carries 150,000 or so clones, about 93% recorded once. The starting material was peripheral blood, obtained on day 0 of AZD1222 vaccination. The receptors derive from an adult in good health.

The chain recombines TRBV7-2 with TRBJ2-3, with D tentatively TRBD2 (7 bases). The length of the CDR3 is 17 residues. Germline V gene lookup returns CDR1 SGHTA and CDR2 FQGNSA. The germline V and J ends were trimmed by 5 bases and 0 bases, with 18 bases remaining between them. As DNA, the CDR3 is TGTGCCAGCAGCCCAAGGGGGGTGACTAGCAGCACAGATACGCAGTATTTT. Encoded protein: CASSPRGVTSSTDTQYF.

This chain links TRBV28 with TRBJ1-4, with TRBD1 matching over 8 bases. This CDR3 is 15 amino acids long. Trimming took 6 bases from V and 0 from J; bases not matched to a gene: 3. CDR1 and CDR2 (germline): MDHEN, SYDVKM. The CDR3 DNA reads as TGTGCCAGCAGATGGACAGGGCCAACTAATGAAAAACTGTTTTTT. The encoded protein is CASRWTGPTNEKLFF.

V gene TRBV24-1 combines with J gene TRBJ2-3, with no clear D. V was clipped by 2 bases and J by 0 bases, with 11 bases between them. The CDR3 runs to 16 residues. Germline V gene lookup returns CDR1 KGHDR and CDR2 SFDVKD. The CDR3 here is CATSDSGGTSTDTQYF. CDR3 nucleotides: TGTGCCACCAGTGATTCTGGCGGTACTAGCACAGATACGCAGTATTTT.

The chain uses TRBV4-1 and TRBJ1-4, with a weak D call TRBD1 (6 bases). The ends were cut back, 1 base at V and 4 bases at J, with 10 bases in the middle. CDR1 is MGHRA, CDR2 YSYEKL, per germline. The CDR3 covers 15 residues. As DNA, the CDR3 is TGCGCCAGCAGCCAAGGACAGGCATATAATGAAAAACTGTTTTTT. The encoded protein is CASSQGQAYNEKLFF.

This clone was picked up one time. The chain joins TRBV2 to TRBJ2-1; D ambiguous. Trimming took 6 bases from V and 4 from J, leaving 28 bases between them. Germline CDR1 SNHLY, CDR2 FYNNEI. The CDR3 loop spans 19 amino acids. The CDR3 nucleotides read TGTGCCAGCAGGTATTGGGTACGGGTAATTCAATCTAGATACAATGAGCAGTTCTTC. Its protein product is CASRYWVRVIQSRYNEQFF.

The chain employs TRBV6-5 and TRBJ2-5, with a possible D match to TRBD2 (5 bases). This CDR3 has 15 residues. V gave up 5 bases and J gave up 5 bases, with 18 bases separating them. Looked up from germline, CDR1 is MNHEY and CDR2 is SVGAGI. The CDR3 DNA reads TGTGCCAGCAGTCTCCGGACTTTCCCGCCCGAGACCCAGTACTTC. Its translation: CASSLRTFPPETQYF.

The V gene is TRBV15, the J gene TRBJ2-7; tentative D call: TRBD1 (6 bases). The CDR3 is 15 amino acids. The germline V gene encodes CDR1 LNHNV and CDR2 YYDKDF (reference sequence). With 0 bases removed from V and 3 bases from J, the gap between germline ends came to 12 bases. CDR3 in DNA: TGTGCCACCAGCAGAGAAACAGGGATCGGCTACGAGCAGTACTTC. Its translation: CATSRETGIGYEQYF.

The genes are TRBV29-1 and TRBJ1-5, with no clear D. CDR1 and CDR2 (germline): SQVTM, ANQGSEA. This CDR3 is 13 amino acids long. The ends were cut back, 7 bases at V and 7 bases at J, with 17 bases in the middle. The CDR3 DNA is TGCAGCGCTGACGTCGGGAGCGAGCAGCCCCAGCATTTT. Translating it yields CSADVGSEQPQHF.

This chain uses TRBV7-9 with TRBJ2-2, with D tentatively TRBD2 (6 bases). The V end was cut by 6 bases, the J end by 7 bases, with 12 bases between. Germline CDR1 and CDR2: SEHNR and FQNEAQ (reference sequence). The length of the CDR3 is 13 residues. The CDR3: CASSQTEGGELFF. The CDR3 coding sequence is TGTGCCAGCAGTCAAACGGAGGGCGGGGAGCTGTTTTTT. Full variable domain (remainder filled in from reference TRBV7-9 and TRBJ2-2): DTGVSQNPRHKITKRGQNVTFRCDPISEHNRLYWYRQTLGQGPEFLTYFQNEAQLEKSRLLSDRFSAERPKGSFSTLEIQRTEQGDSAMYLCASSQTEGGELFFGEGSRLTVL.

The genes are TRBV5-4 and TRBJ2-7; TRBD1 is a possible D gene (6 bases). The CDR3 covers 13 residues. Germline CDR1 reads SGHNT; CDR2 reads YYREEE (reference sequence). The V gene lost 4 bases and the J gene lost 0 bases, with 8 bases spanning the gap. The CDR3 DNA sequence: TGTGCCAGCAGCCGAGGGGGCTCCTACGAGCAGTACTTC. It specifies CASSRGGSYEQYF.

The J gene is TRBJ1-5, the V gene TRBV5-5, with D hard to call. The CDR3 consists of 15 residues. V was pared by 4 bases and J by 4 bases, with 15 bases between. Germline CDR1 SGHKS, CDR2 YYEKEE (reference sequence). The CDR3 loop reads CASSPLHSENQPQHF. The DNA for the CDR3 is TGTGCCAGCAGCCCATTACACAGTGAGAATCAGCCCCAGCATTTT.

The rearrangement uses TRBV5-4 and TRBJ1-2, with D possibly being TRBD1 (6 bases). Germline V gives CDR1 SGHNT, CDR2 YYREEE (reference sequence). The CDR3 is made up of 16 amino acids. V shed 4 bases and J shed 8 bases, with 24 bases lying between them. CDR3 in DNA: TGTGCCAGCAGCAGAGCGGCCGGGACATCCATTGGAGGCTACACCTTC. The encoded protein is CASSRAAGTSIGGYTF.

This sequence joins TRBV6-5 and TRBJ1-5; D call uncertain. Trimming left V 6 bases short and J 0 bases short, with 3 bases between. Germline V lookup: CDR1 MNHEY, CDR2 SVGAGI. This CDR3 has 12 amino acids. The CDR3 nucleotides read TGTGCCAGCAGATTTAGCAATCAGCCCCAGCATTTT. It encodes CASRFSNQPQHF.

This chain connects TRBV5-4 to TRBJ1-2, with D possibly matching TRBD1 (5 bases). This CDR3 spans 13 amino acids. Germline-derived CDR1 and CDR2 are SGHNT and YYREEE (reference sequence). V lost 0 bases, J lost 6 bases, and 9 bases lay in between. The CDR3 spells CASSLAGSHGYTF. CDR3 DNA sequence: TGTGCCAGCAGCTTGGCAGGGTCCCATGGCTACACCTTC.

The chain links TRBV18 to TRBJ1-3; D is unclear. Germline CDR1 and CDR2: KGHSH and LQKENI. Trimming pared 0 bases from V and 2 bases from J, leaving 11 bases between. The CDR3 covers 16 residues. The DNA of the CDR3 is TGTGCCAGCTCACCACCGAAAACACCTCCTGGAAACACCATATATTTT. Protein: CASSPPKTPPGNTIYF.

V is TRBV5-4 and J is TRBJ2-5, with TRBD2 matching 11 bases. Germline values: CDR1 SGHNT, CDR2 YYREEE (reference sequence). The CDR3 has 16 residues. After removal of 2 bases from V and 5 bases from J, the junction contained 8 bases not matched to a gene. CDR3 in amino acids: CASSFPSGRTTETQYF. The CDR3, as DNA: TGTGCCAGCAGCTTTCCTAGCGGGAGGACAACGGAGACCCAGTACTTC.

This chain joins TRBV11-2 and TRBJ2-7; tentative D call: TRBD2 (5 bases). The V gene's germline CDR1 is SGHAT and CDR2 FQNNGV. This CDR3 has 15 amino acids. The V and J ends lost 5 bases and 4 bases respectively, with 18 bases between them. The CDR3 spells CASSPIGGSRYEQYF. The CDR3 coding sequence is TGTGCCAGCAGCCCCATTGGTGGGAGTAGATACGAGCAGTACTTC.

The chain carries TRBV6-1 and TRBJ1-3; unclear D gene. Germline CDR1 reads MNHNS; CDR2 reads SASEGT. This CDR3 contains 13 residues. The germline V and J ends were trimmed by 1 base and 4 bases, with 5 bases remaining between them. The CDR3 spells CASSEEPGNTIYF. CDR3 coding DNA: TGTGCCAGCAGTGAAGAACCCGGAAACACCATATATTTT.

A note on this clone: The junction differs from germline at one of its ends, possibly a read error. CDR3 nucleotides: TGTGCCAGCCGTTATTGGACTAGCGGATACAATGAGCAGTTCTTC. Amino acids: CASRYWTSGYNEQFF. The V gene is TRBV6-6, the J gene TRBJ2-1; 10 bases match TRBD2. Germline CDR1 reads MNHNY; CDR2 reads SVGAGI (reference sequence). The CDR3 contains 15 residues.

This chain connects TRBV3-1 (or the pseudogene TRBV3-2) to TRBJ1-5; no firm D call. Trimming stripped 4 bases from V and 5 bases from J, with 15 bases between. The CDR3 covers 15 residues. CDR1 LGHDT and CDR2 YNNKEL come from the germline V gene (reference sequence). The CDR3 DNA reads TGTGCCAGCAGCCCAAATCCTCTTTCATATCAGCCCCAGCATTTT. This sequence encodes CASSPNPLSYQPQHF.

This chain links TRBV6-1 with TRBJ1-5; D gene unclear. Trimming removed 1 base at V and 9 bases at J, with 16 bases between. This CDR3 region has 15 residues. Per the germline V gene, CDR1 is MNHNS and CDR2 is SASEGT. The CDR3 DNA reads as TGTGCCAGCAGTGAAGGCGGCGGGGAACCACGGCCCCAGCATTTT. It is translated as CASSEGGGEPRPQHF.

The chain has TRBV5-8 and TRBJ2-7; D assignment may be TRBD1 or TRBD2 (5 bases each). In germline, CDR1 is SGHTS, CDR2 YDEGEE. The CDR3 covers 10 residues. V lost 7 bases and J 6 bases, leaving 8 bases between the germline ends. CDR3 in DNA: TGTGCCAGCTGGGACCCCGAGCAGTACTTC. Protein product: CASWDPEQYF.

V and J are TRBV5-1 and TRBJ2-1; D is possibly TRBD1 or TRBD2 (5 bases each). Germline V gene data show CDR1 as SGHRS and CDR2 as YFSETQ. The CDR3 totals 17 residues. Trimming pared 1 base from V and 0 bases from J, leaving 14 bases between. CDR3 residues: CASSLRPGTNSYNEQFF. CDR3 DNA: TGCGCCAGCAGCTTGAGGCCCGGGACCAACTCCTACAATGAGCAGTTCTTC.

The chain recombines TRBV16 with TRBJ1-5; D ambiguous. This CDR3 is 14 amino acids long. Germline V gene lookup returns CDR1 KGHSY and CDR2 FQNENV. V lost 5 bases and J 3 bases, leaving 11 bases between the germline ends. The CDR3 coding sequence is TGTGCCAGCAGCGGCCGGGCCACCAATCAGCCCCAGCATTTT. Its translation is CASSGRATNQPQHF.

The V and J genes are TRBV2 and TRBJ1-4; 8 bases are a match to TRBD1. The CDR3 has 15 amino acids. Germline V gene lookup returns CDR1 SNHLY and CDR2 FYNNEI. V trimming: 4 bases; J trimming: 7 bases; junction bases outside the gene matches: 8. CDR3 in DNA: TGTGCCAGCAGTGCGGGGCAGGGGGCGGTTGAAAAACTGTTTTTT. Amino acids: CASSAGQGAVEKLFF.

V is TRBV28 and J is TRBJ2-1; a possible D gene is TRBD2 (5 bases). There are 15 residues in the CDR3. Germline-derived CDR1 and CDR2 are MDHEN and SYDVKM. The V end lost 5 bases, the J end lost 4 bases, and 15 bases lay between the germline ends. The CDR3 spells CASSDQRRIYNEQFF. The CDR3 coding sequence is TGTGCCAGCAGTGACCAGCGGCGGATATACAATGAGCAGTTCTTC. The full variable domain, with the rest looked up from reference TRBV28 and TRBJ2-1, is DVKVTQSSRYLVKRTGEKVFLECVQDMDHENMFWYRQDPGLGLRLIYFSYDVKMKEKGDIPEGYSVSREKKERFSLILESASTNQTSMYLCASSDQRRIYNEQFFGPGTRLTVL.

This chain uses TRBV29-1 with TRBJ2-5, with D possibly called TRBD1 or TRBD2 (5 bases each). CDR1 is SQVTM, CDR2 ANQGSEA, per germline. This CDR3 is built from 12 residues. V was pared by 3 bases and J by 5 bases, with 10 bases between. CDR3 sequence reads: CSVEVGTETQYF. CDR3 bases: TGCAGCGTTGAGGTGGGGACCGAGACCCAGTACTTC.

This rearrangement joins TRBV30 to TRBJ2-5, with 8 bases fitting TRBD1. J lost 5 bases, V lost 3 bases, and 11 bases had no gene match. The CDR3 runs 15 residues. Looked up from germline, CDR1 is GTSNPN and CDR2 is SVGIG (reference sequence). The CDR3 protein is CAWRGGQDRVETQYF. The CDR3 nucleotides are TGTGCCTGGAGGGGGGGACAGGACCGAGTGGAGACCCAGTACTTC.

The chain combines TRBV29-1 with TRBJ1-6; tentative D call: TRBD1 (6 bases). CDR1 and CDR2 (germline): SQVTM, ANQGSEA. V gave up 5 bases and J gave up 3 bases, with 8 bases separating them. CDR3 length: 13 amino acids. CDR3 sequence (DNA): TGCAGCGTTCTGGACAGCTATAATTCACCCCTCCACTTT. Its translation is CSVLDSYNSPLHF.

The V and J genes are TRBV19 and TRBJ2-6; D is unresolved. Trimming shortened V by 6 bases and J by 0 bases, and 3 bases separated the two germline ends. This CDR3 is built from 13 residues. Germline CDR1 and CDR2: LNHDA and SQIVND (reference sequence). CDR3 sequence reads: CASRFSGANVLTF. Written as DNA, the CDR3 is TGTGCCAGTAGGTTCTCTGGGGCCAACGTCCTGACTTTC.

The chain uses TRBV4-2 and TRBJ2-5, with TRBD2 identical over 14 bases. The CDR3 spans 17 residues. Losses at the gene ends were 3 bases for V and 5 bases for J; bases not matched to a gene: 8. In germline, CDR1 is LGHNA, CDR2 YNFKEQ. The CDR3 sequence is CASSHPGLAGDGETQYF. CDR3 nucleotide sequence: TGTGCCAGCAGCCACCCGGGACTAGCGGGAGATGGGGAGACCCAGTACTTC.

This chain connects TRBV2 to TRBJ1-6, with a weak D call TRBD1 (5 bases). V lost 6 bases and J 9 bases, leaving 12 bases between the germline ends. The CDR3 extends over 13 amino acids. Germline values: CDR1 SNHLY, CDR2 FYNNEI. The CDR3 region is CASRTEAFSPLHF. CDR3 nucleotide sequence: TGTGCCAGCAGGACAGAGGCGTTTTCACCCCTCCACTTT.